This is a list of T cell receptor beta chains from one sample in a study of a mutant IDH1 vaccine in newly diagnosed glioma. These receptors have no known antigen. Clones were read by immunoSEQ multiplex PCR, and TCRdb kept only the in-frame ones, dropping some. This table has some 20,000 clones, 84% appearing once. The sequencing here drew on PBMCs, taken from a glioma patient whose treatment included an IDH1 peptide vaccine. The receptors here all came from a man aged 35 to 55 with glioma. CDR3s include the opening cysteine and the closing phenylalanine or tryptophan. The D gene is left open where the match is weak. Clone size is stated in some rows and not others, as once, few, many or a class when expanded.

CDR3aa,CDR3nt,abundance,d_gene,j_gene,len,v_gene
CASSLGPGLATYEQYF,TGCGCCAGCAGCTTGGGGCCGGGACTAGCGACGTACGAGCAGTACTTC,.,TRBD2,TRBJ2-7,16,TRBV5-1
CASSTYGANGQFF,TGTGCCAGCAGCACGTACGGTGCGAATGGGCAGTTCTTC,.,.,TRBJ2-1,13,TRBV11-3
CASSNPLLNTEAFF,TGCGCCAGCAGCAACCCCCTCCTGAACACTGAAGCTTTCTTT,.,.,TRBJ1-1,14,TRBV4-1
CASKRGILSEKLFF,TGTGCCAGCAAAAGGGGAATCCTCAGTGAAAAACTGTTTTTT,medium-sized,.,TRBJ1-4,14,TRBV6-1
CASSARDRRNYGYTF,TGTGCCAGCAGCGCCCGGGACAGGAGAAACTATGGCTACACCTTC,.,TRBD1,TRBJ1-2,15,TRBV13
CASSIVSATHNQPQHF,TGTGCCAGTAGTATAGTGTCAGCGACCCACAATCAGCCCCAGCATTTT,.,.,TRBJ1-5,16,TRBV19
CASSDALNTEAFF,TGTGCCAGCAGTGATGCGCTGAACACTGAAGCTTTCTTT,.,.,TRBJ1-1,13,TRBV2
CASSYSTSVGQETQYF,TGTGCCAGCAGTTACTCGACTTCAGTGGGCCAAGAGACCCAGTACTTC,.,.,TRBJ2-5,16,TRBV6-5
CASSLEGTRNNEQFF,TGTGCCAGCAGCTTGGAAGGGACTAGAAACAATGAGCAGTTCTTC,.,TRBD2,TRBJ2-1,15,TRBV5-4
CASSEKQYVSYEQYF,TGCGCCAGCAGTGAGAAGCAATACGTCTCCTACGAGCAGTACTTC,.,.,TRBJ2-7,15,TRBV10-1
CASSLNRDYEQYF,TGTGCCAGCAGCTTAAACAGGGACTACGAGCAGTACTTC,.,.,TRBJ2-7,13,TRBV7-2